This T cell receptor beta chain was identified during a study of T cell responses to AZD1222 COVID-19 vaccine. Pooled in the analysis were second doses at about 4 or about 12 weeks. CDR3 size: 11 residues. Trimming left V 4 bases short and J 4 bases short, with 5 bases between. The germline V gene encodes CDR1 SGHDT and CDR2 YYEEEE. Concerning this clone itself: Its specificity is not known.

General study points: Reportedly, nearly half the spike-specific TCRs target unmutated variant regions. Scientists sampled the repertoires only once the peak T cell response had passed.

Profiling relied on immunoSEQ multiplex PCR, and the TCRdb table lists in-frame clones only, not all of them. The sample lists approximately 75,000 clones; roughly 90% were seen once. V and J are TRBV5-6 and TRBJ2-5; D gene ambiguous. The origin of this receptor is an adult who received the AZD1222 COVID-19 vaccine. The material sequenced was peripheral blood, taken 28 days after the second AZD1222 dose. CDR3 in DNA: TGTGCCAGCAGCATCCTAGAGACCCAGTACTTC. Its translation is CASSILETQYF.